This T cell receptor (beta chain) was identified during a study of EBV T-cell therapy then PD-1 blockade in nasopharyngeal carcinoma. This CDR3 spans 14 amino acids. The germline gives CDR1 SQVTM, CDR2 ANQGSEA. V lost 7 bases, J lost 1 base, and 15 bases lay in between. Specified treatment: AdE1-LMPpoly-expanded autologous EBV-specific T-cell therapy followed by anti-PD-1 nivolumab. Measured with immunoSEQ multiplex PCR; TCRdb has only the in-frame clones, and not every one. The data show 14,000 or so clones, with roughly 84% seen just once and about 32% held by the top ten. In the case of this clone: Antigen: not known.

This specimen consisted of CD8+ T cells from blood, obtained at day 105 from a patient whose treatment included autologous EBV-specific T cells and nivolumab. This TCR derives from a man in his forties with nasopharyngeal carcinoma. The J gene is TRBJ2-3, the V gene TRBV29-1; possibly TRBD1 for D (6 bases). The DNA of the CDR3 is TGCAGCGCCATTGGACAGACCCGCACAGATACGCAGTATTTT. Protein: CSAIGQTRTDTQYF.